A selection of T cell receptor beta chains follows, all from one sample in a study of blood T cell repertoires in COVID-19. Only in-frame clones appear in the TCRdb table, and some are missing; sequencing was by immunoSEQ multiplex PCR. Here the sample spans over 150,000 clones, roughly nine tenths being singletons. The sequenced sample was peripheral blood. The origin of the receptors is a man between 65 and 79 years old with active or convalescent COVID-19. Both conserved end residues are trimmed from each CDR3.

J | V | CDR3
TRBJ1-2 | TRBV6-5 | ASTQQGYGYT
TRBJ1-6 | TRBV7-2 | ASSLGTVNSPLH
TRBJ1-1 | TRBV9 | ASSVDAGGMNTEAF
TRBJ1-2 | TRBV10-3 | AIRPGTGGDYGYT
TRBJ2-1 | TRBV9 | ASGPPAGGYNEQF
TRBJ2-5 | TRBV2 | ASSETLAKYGKETQY
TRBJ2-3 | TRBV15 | ATSGVWRGGTDTQY
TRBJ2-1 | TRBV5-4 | ASRDARTSGNEQF
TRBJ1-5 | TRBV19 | ASSPQTGVGWVQPQH
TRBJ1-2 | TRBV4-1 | ASSHGQGYGYT
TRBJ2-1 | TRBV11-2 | ASKKGLARHNEQF
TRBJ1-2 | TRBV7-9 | ASSQPSGGTGADRYGYT
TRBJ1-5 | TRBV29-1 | SVLSSNQPQH
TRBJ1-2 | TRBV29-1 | SVGDLGQKSNYGYT
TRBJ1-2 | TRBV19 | ASEDRVSGYT
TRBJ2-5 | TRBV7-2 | ASSRRSGGGRETQY
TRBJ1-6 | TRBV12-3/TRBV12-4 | ARPGRYNSPLH
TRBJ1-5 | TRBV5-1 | ASSFKGNQPQH
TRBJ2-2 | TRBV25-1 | ASRKGTGDTGELF
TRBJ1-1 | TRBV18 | ASSPLGQVNTEAF
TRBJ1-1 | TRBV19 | ASSIQGQADTEAF
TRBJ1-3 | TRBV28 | ASRNRGSPSGNTIY
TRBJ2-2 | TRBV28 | ASRTRDRNTGELF
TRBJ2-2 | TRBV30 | AWSVFRVNNAGELF
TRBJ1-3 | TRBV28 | ASSLVGGSGNTIY
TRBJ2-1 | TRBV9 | ASSVALGVPTGEQF
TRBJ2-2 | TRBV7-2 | ASSPFSQGNTGELF
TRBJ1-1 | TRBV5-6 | ASSRDRVGTEAF
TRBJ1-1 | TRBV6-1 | ASSEHKNTEAF
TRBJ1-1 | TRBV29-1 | SATDRGNTEAF
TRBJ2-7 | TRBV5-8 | ASSSWTSTYEQY
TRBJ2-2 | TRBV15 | ATSRIPGLAGDTGELF
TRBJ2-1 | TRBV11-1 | ASSLGRESLPGEQF
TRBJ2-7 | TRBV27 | ASKTGSYEQY
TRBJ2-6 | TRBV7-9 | VGGTGANVLT
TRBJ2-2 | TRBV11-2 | ASSGSGSLNTGELF
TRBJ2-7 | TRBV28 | ASGQGPSYEQY
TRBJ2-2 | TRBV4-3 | ASSLLLSEAGELF
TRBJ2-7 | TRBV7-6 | ASSSQGASGSYEQY
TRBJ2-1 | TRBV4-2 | ASSLSGSVDEQF
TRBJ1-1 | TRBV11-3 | ASSLTAGAQAEAF
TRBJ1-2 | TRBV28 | ASSPRQGGGYT
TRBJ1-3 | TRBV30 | AWSAGGGNTIY
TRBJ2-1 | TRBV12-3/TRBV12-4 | ASSRDSNEQF
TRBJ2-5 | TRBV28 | ASSLNPTGVAETQY
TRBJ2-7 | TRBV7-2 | ASSHRDRTYEQY
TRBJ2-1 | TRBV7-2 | ASSFSGIASYNEQF
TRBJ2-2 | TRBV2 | ASTLGQGGTGELF
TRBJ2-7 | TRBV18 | ASSPLGTGGHEQY
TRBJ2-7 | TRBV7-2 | ASSPGGTNEQY
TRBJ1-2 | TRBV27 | ASRLFGGRTNYGYT
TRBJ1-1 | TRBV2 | ATTLGALGTEAF
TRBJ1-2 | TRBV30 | AWSKGLRDRVVNYGYT